The entry that follows covers one T cell receptor beta chain sequence. The germline V and J ends were trimmed by 2 bases and 7 bases, with 11 bases remaining between them. The CDR3 is made up of 14 amino acids. The germline gives CDR1 LGHNA, CDR2 YNFKEQ. Generated by immunoSEQ multiplex PCR, the TCRdb table keeps only in-frame clones and is missing some. The data hold some 140,000 clones, with 93% observed a single time. These data originate in a study of T cell responses to AZD1222 COVID-19 vaccine. This sequence joins TRBV4-2 and TRBJ1-4; D is undetermined. This clonotype was sampled from an adult in good health. Sequencing used peripheral blood, obtained on day 0 of AZD1222 vaccination. The CDR3 DNA reads as TGTGCCAGCAGCCAACTAGAGGCCGGTGAAAAACTGTTTTTT. Translated: CASSQLEAGEKLFF.